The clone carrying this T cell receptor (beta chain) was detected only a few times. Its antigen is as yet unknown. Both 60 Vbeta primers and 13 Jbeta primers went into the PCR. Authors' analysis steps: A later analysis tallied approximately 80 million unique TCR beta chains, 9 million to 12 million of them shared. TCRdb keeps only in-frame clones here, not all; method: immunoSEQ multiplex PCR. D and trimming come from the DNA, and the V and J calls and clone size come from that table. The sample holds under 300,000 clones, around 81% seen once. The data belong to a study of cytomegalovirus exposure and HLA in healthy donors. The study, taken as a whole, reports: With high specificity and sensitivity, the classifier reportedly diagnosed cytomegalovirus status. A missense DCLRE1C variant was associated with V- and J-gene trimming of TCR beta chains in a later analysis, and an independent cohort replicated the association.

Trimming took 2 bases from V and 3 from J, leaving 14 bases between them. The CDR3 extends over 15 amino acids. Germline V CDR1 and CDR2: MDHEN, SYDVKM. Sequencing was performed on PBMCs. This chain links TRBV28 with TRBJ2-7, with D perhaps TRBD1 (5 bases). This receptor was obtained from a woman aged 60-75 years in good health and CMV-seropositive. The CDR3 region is CASSLGSGFGYEQYF. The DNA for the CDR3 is TGTGCCAGCAGTTTAGGATCAGGGTTTGGCTACGAGCAGTACTTC.